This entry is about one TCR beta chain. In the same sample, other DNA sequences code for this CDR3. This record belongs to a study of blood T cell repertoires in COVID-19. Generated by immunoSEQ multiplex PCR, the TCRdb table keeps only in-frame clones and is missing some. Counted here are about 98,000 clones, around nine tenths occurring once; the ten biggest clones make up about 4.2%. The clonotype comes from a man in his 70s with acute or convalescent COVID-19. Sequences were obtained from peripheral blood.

The chain's CDR3 is CASSLAGTGSEQYF. In DNA form, the CDR3 reads TGCGCCAGCAGCTTGGCCGGGACAGGTAGCGAGCAGTACTTC. The gene calls are TRBV5-1 and TRBJ2-7, with 8 bases fitting TRBD1. After removal of 0 bases from V and 6 bases from J, the junction contained 5 bases not matched to a gene. This CDR3 contains 14 residues. Germline assignment: CDR1 SGHRS and CDR2 YFSETQ.